One TCR beta chain is described in this entry. It was during active infection that Seattle patients were enrolled and then longitudinally followed. Losses at the gene ends were 4 bases for V and 1 base for J; bases not matched to a gene: 2. The CDR3 spans 15 residues. Germline CDR1 is SGHNT and CDR2 is YYREEE (reference sequence). These data are taken from a study of blood T cell repertoires in COVID-19. Study-wide background: T cells, B-cell-depleted T cells, or PBMCs provided the cDNA or gDNA that served as material.

As originally analysed: The authors estimated nucleated cell counts from reference gene primer amplification. TCRdb's copy holds only in-frame clones and misses some; the assay was immunoSEQ multiplex PCR. The V and J calls and clone size were taken over from that table, and D and trimming were inferred from the DNA. The sample yields tens of thousands of clones, over 75% seen once. The chain employs TRBV5-4 and TRBJ2-3; TRBD1 agrees at 11 bases. Specimen: peripheral blood. The receptor's source is a man between 60 and 75 years old with COVID-19, enrolled during active disease. The CDR3 coding sequence is TGTGCCAGCAGCGGACAGGGGGCAGGCACAGATACGCAGTATTTT. It specifies CASSGQGAGTDTQYF. Together with reference TRBV5-4 and TRBJ2-3, the CDR3 gives the full variable domain: ETGVTQSPTHLIKTRGQQVTLRCSSQSGHNTVSWYQQALGQGPQFIFQYYREEENGRGNFPPRFSGLQFPNYSSELNVNALELDDSALYLCASSGQGAGTDTQYFGPGTRLTVL.